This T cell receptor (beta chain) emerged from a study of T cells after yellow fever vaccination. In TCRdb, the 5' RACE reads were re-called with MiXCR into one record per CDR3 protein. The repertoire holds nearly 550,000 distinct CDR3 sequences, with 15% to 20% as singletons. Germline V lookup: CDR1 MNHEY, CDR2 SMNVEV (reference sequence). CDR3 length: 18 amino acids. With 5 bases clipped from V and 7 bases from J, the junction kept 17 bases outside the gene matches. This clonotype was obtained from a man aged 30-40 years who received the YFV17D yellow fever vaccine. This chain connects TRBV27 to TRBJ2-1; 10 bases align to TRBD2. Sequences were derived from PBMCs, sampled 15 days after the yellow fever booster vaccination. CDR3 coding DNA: TGTGCCAGCAGTCCCTCGGGACTAGCGCCCTATAGACGTAATGAGCAGTTCTTC. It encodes CASSPSGLAPYRRNEQFF.